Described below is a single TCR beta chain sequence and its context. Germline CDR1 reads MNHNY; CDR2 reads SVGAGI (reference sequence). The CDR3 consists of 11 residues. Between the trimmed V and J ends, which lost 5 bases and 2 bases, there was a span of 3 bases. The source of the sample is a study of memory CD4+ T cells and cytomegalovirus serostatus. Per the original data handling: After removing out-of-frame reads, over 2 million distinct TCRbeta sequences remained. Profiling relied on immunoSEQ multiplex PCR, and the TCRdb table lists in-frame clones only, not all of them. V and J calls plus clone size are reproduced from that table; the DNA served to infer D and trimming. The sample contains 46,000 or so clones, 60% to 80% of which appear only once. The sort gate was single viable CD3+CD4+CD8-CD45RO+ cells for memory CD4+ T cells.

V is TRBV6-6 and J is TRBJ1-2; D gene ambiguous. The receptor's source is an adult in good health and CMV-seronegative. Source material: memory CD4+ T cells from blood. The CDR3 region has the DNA TGTGCCAGCAGTACCAACTATGGCTACACCTTC. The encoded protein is CASSTNYGYTF.